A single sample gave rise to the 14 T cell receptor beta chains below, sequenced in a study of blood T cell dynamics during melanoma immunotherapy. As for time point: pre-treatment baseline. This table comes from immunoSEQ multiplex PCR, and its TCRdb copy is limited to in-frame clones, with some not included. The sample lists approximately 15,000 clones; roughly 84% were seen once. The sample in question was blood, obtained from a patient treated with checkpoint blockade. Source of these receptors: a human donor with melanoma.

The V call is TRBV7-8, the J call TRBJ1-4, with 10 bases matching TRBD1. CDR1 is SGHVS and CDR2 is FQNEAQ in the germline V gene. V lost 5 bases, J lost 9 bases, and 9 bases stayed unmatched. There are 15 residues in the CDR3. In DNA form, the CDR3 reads TGTGCCAGCAGCCCTTTGGGACAGGGGTGGAAAAAACTGTTTTTT. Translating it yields CASSPLGQGWKKLFF.

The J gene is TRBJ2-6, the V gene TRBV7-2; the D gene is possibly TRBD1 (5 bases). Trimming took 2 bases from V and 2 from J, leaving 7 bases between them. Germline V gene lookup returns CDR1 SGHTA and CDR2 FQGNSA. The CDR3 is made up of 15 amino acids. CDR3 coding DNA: TGTGCCAGCAGCTTAATAGGGGCTGGGGCCAACGTCCTGACTTTC. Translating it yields CASSLIGAGANVLTF.

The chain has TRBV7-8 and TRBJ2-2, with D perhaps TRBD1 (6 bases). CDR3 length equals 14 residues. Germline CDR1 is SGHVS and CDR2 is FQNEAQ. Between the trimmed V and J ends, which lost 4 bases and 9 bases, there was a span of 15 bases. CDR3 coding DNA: TGTGCCAGCAGCTCCAGTTTGGGGACAAGGGAGCTGTTTTTT. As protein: CASSSSLGTRELFF.

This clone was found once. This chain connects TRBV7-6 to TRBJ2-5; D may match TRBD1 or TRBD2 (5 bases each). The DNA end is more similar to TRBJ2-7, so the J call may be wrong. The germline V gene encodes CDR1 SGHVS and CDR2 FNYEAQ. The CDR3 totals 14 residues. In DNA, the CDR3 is TGTGCCAGCAGCACAAGTGGGACCTCCCTCGAGCAGTACTTC. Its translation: CASSTSGTSLEQYF.

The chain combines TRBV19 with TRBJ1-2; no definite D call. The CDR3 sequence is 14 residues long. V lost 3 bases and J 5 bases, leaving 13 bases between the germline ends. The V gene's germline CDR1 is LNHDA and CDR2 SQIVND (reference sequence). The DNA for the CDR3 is TGTGCCAGTAGTATTGAGGGTAGCGGGTATGGCTACACCTTC. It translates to CASSIEGSGYGYTF.

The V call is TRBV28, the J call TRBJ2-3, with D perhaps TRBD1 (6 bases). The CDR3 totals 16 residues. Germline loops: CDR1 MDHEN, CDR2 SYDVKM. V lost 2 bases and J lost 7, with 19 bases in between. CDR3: CASSLAAGAAVNTQYF. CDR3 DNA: TGTGCCAGCAGTTTAGCGGCAGGGGCTGCCGTAAATACGCAGTATTTT.

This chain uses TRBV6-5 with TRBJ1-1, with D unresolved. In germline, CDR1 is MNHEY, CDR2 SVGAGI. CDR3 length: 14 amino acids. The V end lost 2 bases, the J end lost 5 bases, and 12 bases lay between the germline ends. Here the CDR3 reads CASSYDDAGTEAFF. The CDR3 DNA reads TGTGCCAGCAGTTACGATGACGCGGGTACTGAAGCTTTCTTT.

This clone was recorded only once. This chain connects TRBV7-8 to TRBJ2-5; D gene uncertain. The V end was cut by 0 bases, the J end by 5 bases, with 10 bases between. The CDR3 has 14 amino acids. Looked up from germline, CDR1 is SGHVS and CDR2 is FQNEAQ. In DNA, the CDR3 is TGTGCCAGCAGCTTAGCGGGATCGAGGGAGACCCAGTACTTC. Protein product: CASSLAGSRETQYF.

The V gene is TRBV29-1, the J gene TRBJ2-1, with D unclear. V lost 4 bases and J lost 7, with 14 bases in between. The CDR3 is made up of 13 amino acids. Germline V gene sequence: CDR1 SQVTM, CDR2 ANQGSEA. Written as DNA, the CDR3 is TGCAGCGTTGTATCCACAGCAGGAAATGAGCAGTTCTTC. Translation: CSVVSTAGNEQFF.

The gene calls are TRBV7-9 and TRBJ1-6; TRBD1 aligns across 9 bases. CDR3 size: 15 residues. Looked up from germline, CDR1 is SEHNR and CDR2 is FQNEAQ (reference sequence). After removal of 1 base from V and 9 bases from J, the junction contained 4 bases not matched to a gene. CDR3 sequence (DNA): TGTGCCAGCAGCTTAGAAGGGACAGGGACTTCACCCCTCCACTTT. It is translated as CASSLEGTGTSPLHF.

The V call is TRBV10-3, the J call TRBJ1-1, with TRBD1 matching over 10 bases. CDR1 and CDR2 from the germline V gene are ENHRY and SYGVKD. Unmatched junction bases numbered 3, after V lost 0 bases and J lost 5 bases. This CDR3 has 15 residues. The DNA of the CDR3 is TGTGCCATCAGTGAGTCCCCGGGACAGGGGACTGAAGCTTTCTTT. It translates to CAISESPGQGTEAFF.

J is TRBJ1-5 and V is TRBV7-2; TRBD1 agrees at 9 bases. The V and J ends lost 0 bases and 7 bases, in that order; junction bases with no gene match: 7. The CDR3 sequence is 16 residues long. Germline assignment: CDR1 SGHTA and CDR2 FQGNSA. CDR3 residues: CASSLAGQGQGQPQHF. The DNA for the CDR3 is TGTGCCAGCAGCTTAGCGGGACAGGGCCAGGGACAGCCCCAGCATTTT.

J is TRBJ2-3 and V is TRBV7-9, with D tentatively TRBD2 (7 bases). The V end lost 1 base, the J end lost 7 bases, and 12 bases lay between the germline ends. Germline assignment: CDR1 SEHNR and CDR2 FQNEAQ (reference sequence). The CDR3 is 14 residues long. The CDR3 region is CASSLEAGHHTQYF. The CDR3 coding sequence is TGTGCCAGCAGCTTAGAAGCGGGACATCATACGCAGTATTTT.

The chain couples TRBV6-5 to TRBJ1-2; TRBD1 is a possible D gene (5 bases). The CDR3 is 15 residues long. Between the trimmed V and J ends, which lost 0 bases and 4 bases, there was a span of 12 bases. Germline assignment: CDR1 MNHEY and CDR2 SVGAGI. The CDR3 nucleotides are TGTGCCAGCAGTTACTCCTTGACAGCCCTCTATGGCTACACCTTC. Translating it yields CASSYSLTALYGYTF.